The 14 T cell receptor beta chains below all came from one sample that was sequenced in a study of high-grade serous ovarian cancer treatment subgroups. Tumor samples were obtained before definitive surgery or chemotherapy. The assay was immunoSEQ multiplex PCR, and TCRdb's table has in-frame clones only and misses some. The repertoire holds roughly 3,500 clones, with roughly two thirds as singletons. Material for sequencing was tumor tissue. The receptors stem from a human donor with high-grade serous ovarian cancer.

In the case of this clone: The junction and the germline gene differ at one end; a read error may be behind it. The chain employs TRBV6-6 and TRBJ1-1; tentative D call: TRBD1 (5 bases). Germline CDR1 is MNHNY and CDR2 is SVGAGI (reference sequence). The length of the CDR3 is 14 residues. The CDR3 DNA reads TGTGCCATCAGTGAGTCGGGGACTGGGACTGAAGCTTTCTTT. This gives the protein CAISESGTGTEAFF.

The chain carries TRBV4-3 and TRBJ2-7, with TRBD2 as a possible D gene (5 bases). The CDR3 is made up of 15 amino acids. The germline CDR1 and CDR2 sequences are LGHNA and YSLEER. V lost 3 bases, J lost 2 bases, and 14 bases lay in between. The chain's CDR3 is CASSQKLDGPYEQYF. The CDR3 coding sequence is TGCGCCAGCAGCCAGAAACTAGACGGTCCCTACGAGCAGTACTTC.

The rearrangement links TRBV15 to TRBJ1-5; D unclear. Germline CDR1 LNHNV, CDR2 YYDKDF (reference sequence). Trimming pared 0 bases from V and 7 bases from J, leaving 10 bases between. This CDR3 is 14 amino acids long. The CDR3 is CATSRDLGLQPQHF. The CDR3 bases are TGTGCCACCAGCAGAGATCTGGGTTTGCAGCCCCAGCATTTT.

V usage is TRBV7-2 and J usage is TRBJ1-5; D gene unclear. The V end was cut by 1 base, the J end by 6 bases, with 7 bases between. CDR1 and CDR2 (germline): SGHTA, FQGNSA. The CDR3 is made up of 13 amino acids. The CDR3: CASSLEVGQPQHF. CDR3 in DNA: TGTGCCAGCAGCTTAGAAGTAGGTCAGCCCCAGCATTTT.

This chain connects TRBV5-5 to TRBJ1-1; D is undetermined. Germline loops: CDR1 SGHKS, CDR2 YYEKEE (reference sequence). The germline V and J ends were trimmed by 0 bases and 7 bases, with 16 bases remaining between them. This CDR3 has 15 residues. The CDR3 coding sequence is TGTGCCAGCAGCTTGGAAATGCCCAGGAGATTTGAAGCTTTCTTT. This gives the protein CASSLEMPRRFEAFF.

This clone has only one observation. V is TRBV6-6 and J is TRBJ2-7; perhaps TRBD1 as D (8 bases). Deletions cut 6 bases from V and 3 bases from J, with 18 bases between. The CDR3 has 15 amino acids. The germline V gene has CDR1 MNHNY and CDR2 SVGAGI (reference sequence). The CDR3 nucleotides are TGTGCCAGCAGCCCACAGGGGGGGGACTTCTACGAGCAGTACGTC. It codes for CASSPQGGDFYEQYV.

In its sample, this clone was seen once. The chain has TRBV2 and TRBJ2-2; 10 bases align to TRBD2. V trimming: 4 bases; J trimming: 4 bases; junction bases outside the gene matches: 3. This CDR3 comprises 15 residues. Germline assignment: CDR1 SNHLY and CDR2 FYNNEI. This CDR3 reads CASSAQRGGTGELFF. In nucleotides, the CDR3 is TGTGCCAGCAGTGCCCAGCGGGGGGGCACCGGGGAGCTGTTTTTT.

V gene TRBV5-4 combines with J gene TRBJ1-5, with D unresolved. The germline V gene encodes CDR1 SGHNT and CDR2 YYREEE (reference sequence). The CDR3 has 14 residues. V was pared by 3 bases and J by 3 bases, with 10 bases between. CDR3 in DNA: TGTGCCAGCAGCTCACACCTCTACAATCAGCCCCAGCATTTT. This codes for CASSSHLYNQPQHF.

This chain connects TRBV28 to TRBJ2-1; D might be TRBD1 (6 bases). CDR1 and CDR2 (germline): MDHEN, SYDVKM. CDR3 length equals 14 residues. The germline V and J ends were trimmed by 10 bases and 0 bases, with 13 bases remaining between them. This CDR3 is CAISRGRSYNEQFF. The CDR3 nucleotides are TGTGCCATCTCCAGGGGTCGCTCCTACAATGAGCAGTTCTTC.

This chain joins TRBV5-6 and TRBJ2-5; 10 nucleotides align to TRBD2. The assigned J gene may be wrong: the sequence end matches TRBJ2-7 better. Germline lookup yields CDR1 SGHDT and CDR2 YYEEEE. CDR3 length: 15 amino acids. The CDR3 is CASSFGLAGAYEQYF. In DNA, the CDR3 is TGTGCCAGCAGCTTTGGGCTAGCGGGGGCCTACGAGCAGTACTTC.

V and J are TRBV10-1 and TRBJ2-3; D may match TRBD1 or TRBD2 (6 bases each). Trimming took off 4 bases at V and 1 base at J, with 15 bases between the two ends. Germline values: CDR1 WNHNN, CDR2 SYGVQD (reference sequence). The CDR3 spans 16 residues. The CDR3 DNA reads TGCGCCAGCAGTGCCGATCGGGGGCTCGGCACAGATACGCAGTATTTT. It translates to CASSADRGLGTDTQYF.

In nucleotides, the CDR3 is TGCGCCAGCAGCTGGGACGGCGGAAACACTGAAGCTTTCTTT. Translating it yields CASSWDGGNTEAFF. This chain uses TRBV5-1 with TRBJ1-1, with D tentatively TRBD1 (5 bases). The CDR3 is made up of 14 amino acids. Trimming stripped 3 bases from V and 2 bases from J, with 11 bases between. Germline V gene data show CDR1 as SGHRS and CDR2 as YFSETQ.

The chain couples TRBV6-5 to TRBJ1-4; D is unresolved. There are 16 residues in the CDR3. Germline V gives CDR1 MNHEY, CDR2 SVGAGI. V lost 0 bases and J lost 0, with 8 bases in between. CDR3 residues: CASSYSTPTTNEKLFF. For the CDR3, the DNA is TGTGCCAGCAGTTACTCCACACCTACAACTAATGAAAAACTGTTTTTT.

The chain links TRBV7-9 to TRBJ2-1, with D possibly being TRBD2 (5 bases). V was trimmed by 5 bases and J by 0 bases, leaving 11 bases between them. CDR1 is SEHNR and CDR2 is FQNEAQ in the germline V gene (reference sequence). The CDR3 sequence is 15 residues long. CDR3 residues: CASSLPGSSYNEQFF. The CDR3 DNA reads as TGTGCCAGCAGCCTACCGGGGAGCTCCTACAATGAGCAGTTCTTC. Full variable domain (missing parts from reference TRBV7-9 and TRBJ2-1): DTGVSQNPRHKITKRGQNVTFRCDPISEHNRLYWYRQTLGQGPEFLTYFQNEAQLEKSRLLSDRFSAERPKGSFSTLEIQRTEQGDSAMYLCASSLPGSSYNEQFFGPGTRLTVL.